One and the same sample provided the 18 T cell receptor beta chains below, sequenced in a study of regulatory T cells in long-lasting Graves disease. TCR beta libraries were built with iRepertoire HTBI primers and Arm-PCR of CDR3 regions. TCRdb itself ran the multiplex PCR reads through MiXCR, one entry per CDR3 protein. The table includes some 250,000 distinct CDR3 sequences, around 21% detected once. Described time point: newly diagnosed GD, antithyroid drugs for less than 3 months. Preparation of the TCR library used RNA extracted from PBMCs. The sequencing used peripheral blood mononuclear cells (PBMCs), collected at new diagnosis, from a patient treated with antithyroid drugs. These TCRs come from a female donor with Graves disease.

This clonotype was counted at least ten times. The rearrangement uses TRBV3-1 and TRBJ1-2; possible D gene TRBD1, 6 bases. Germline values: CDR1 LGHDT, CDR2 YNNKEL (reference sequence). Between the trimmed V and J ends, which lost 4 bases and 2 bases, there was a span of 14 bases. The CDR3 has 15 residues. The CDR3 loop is CASSLEGQKNYGYTF. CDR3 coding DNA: TGTGCCAGCAGCCTGGAAGGACAGAAAAACTATGGCTACACCTTC. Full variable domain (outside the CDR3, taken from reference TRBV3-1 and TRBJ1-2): DTAVSQTPKYLVTQMGNDKSIKCEQNLGHDTMYWYKQDSKKFLKIMFSYNNKELIINETVPNRFSPKSPDKAHLNLHINSLELGDSAVYFCASSLEGQKNYGYTFGSGTRLTVV.

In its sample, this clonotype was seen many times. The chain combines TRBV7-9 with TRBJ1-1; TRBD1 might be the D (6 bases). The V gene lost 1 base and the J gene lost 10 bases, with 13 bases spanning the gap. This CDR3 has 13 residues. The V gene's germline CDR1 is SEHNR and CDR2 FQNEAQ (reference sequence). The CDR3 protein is CASSLEASRGAFF. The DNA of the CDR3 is TGTGCCAGCAGCTTAGAAGCTTCCAGGGGAGCTTTCTTT.

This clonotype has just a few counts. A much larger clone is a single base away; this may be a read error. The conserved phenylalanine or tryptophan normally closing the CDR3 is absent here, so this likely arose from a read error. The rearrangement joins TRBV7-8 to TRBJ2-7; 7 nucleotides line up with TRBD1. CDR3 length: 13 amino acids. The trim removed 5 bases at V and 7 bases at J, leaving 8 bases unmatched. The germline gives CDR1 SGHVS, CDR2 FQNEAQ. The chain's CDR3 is CASSTNRGREQYL. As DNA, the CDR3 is TGTGCCAGCAGCACCAACAGGGGAAGGGAGCAGTACCTC.

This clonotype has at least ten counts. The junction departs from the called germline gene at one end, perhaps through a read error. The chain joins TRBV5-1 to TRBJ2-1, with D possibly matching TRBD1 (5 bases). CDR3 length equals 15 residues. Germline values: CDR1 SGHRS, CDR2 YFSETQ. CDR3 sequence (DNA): TGTGCCAGCAGCAAGACCAGGGTTTCCTACAATGAGCAGTTCTTC. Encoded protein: CASSKTRVSYNEQFF.

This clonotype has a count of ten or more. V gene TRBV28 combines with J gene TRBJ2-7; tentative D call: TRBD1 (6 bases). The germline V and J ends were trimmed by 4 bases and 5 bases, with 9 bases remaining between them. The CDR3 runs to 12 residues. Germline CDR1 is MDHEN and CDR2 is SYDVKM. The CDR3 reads CASSSQGDEQYF. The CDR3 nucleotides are TGTGCCAGCAGTTCACAGGGAGACGAGCAGTACTTC.

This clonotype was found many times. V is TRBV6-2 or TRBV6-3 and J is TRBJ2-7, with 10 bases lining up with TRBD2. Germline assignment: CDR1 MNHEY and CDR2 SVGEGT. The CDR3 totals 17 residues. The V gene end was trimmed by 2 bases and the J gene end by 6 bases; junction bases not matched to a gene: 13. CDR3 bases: TGTGCCAGCAGTTACGGACTAGCGGTCGTCGGAGTCTCCGAGCAGTACTTC. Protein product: CASSYGLAVVGVSEQYF.

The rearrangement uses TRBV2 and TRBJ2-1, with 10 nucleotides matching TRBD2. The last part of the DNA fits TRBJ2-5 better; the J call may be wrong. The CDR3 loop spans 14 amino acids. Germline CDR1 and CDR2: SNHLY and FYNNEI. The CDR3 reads CASSVAGGGETQYF. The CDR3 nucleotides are TGTGCCAGCAGTGTAGCGGGGGGCGGGGAGACCCAGTACTTC.

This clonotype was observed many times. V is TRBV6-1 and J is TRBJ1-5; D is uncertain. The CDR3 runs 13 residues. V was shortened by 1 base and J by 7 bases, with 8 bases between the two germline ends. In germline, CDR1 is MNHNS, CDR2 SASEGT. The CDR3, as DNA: TGTGCCAGCAGTGAAGGGTACCGGCAGCCCCAGCATTTT. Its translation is CASSEGYRQPQHF.

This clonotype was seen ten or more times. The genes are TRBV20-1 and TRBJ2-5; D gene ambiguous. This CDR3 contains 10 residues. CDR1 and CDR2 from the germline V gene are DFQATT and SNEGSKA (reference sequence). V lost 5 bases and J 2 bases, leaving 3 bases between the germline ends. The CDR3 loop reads CSASQETQYF. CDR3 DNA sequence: TGCAGTGCTTCACAAGAGACCCAGTACTTC.

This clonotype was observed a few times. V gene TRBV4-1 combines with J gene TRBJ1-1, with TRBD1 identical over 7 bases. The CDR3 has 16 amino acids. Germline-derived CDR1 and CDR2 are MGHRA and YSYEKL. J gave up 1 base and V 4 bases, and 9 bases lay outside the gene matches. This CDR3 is CASSPRQGDPNTEAFF. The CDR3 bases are TGCGCCAGCAGCCCCCGACAGGGTGACCCGAACACTGAAGCTTTCTTT.

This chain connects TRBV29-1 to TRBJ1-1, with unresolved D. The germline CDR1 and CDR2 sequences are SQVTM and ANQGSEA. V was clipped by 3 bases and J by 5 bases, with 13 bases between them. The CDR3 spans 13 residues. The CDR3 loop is CSVEGTSGTEAFF. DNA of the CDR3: TGCAGCGTTGAGGGTACTTCGGGGACTGAAGCTTTCTTT.

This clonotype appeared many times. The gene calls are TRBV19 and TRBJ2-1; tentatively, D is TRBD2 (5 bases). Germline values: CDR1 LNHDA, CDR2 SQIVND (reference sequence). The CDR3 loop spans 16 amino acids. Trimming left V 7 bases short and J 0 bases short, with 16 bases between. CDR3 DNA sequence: TGTGCCAGTACGAACATAAGGGAGAGCTCCTACAATGAGCAGTTCTTC. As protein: CASTNIRESSYNEQFF. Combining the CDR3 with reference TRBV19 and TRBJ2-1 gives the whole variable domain DGGITQSPKYLFRKEGQNVTLSCEQNLNHDAMYWYRQDPGQGLRLIYYSQIVNDFQKGDIAEGYSVSREKKESFPLTVTSAQKNPTAFYLCASTNIRESSYNEQFFGPGTRLTVL.

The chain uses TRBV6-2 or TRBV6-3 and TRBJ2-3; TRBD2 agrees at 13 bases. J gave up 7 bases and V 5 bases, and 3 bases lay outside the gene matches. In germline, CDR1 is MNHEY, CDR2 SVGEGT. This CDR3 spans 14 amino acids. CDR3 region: CASSTSGRAHTQYF. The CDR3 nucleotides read TGTGCCAGCAGTACTAGCGGGAGGGCACATACGCAGTATTTT.

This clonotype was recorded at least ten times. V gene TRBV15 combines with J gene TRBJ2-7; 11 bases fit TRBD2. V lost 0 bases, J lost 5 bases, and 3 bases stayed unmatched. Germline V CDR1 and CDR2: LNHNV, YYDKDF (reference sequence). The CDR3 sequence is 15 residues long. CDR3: CATSRETSGSDEQYF. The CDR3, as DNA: TGTGCCACCAGCAGAGAAACTAGCGGGAGCGACGAGCAGTACTTC.

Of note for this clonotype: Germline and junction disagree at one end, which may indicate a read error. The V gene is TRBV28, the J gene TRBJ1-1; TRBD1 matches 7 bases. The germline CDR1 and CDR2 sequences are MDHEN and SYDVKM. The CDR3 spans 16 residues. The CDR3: CASSLTGNPRMIEALF. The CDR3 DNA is TGTGCCAGCAGTTTGACAGGGAACCCGCGAATGATTGAAGCTCTCTTT.

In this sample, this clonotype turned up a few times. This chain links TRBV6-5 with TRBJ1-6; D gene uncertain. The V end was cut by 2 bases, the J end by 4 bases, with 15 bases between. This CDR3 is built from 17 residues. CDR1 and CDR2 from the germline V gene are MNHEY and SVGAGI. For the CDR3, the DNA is TGTGCCAGCAGTTACCCTAACATGGACGCGTATAATTCACCCCTCCACTTT. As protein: CASSYPNMDAYNSPLHF.

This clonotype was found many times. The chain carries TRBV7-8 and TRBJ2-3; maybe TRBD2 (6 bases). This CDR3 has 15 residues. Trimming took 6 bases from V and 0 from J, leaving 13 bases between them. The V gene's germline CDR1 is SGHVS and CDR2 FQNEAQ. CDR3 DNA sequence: TGTGCCAGCAGACCAACTAGCAAAAGCACAGATACGCAGTATTTT. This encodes CASRPTSKSTDTQYF.

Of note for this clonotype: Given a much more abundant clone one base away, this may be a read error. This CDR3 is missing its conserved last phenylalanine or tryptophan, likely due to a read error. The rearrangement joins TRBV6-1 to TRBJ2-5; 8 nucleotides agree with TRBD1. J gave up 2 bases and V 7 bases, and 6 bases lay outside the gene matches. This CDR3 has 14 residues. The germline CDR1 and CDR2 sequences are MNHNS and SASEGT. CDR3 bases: TGTGCCAGCAAACTTGGACAGGGACAAGAGACCCAGTACCTC. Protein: CASKLGQGQETQYL.